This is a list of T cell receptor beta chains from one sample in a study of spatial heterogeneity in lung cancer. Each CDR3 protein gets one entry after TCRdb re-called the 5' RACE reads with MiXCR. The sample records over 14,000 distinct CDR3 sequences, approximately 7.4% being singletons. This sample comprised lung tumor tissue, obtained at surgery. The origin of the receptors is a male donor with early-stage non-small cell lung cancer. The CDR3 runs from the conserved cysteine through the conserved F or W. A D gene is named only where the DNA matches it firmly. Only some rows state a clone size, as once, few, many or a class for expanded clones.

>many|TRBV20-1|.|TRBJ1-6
CSATTQGRRSPLHF
TGCAGTGCTACCACCCAGGGGAGGCGTTCACCCCTCCACTTT
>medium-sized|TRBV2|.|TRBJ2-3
CASSDLRASDTQYF
TGTGCCAGCAGTGACTTGCGGGCCTCAGATACGCAGTATTTT
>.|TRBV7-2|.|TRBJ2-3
CASSFQGSDTQYF
TGTGCCAGCAGCTTTCAGGGGTCTGATACGCAGTATTTT
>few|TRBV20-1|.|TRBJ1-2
CSAEPDRLGYGYTF
TGCAGTGCCGAGCCAGACAGATTGGGCTATGGCTACACCTTC
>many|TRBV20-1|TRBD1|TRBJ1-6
CSAPRRQGQYSPLHF
TGCAGTGCCCCGAGGCGACAGGGGCAATATTCACCCCTCCACTTT
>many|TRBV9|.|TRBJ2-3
CASSRTGGTDTQYF
TGTGCCAGCAGCCGGACGGGAGGCACAGATACGCAGTATTTT
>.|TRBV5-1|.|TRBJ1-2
CASSETNYGYTF
TGCGCCAGCAGCGAAACTAACTATGGCTACACCTTC
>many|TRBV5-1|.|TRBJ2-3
CASSLAEFTDTQYF
TGCGCCAGCAGCTTGGCCGAATTCACAGATACGCAGTATTTT
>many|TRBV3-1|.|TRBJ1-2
CASSQDHGVDGYTF
TGTGCCAGCAGCCAAGATCACGGGGTGGACGGCTACACCTTC
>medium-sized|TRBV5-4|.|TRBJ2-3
CASSLRRGTRTDTQYF
TGTGCCAGCAGCTTGCGCAGGGGGACTCGCACAGATACGCAGTATTTT
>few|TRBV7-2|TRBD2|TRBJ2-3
CASSLVASGSTDTQYF
TGTGCCAGCAGCTTAGTCGCTAGCGGGAGCACAGATACGCAGTATTTT
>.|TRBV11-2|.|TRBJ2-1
CASSLGLGGGGYNEQFF
TGTGCCAGCAGCTTAGGGTTAGGGGGAGGGGGTTATAATGAGCAGTTCTTC
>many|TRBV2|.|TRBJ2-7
CASSAGPKNYEQYF
TGTGCCAGCAGTGCGGGACCGAAAAACTACGAGCAGTACTTC
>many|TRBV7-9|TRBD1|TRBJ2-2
CASSLGSLAWDRGPNTGELFF
TGTGCCAGCAGCTTAGGGAGTTTGGCCTGGGACAGGGGGCCGAACACCGGGGAGCTGTTTTTT
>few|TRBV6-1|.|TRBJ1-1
CASSPGRVNTEAFF
TGTGCCAGCAGTCCTGGCAGGGTGAACACTGAAGCTTTCTTT
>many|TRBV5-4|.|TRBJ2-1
CASSPPWGFNNEQFF
TGTGCCAGCAGCCCCCCCTGGGGCTTCAACAATGAGCAGTTCTTC
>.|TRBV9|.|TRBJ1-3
CASTAGGRAGNTIYF
TGTGCCAGCACCGCTGGTGGGAGGGCTGGAAACACCATATATTTT
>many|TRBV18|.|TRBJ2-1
CASSRTVNEQFF
TGTGCCAGCTCCAGGACAGTCAATGAGCAGTTCTTC
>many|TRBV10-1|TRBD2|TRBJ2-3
CASQLAGADTQYF
TGCGCCAGCCAACTAGCGGGGGCAGATACGCAGTATTTT
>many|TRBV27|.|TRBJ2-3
CATQGGADTQYF
TGTGCCACCCAGGGGGGGGCAGATACGCAGTATTTT
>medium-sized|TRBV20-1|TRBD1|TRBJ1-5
CSARDQGDQPQHF
TGCAGTGCTAGAGATCAGGGGGATCAGCCCCAGCATTTT
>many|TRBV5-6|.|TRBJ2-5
CASSRRSYQETQYF
TGTGCCAGCAGCCGTCGGTCGTACCAAGAGACCCAGTACTTC
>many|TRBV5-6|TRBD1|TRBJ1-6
CASSPTGELGTAPLHF
TGTGCCAGCAGCCCGACAGGGGAATTAGGAACCGCACCCCTCCACTTT
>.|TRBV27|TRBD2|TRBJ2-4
CASSFLSGSGPNIQYF
TGTGCCAGCAGTTTCCTTAGCGGGAGCGGGCCGAACATTCAGTACTTC
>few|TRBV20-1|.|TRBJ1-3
CSASEGSGNTIYF
TGCAGTGCTAGCGAGGGGTCTGGAAACACCATATATTTT
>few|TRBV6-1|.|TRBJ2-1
CASSEAPRPPHNEQFF
TGTGCCAGCAGTGAAGCCCCCAGGCCCCCACACAATGAGCAGTTCTTC
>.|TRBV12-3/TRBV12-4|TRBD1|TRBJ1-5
CASSTDRGGNNQPQHF
TGTGCCAGCAGCACAGACAGGGGGGGTAACAATCAGCCCCAGCATTTT
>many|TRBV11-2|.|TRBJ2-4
CASSPDSGQNIQYF
TGTGCCAGCAGCCCGGACTCGGGCCAAAACATTCAGTACTTC
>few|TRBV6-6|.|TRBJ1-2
CASSYSDRSGGYTF
TGTGCCAGCAGTTACTCAGACAGGTCCGGGGGCTACACCTTC
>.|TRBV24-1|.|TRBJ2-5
CATSDLGPRGQTQYF
TGTGCCACCAGTGATCTTGGACCCCGGGGGCAGACCCAGTACTTC
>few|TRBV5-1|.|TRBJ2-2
CASSPEGTPGELFF
TGCGCCAGCAGCCCGGAGGGGACGCCCGGGGAGCTGTTTTTT
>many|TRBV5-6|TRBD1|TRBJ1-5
CASSLGALTGGNQPQHF
TGTGCCAGCAGCTTGGGCGCCCTAACAGGGGGCAATCAGCCCCAGCATTTT
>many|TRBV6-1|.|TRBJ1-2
CASDDNTGLYGYTF
TGTGCCAGCGATGACAACACCGGACTCTATGGCTACACCTTC
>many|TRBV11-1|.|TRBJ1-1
CASSRRENTEAFF
TGTGCCAGCAGTCGGCGCGAGAACACTGAAGCTTTCTTT
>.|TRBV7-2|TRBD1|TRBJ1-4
CASSRRQGARDNEKLFF
TGTGCCAGCAGCCGGAGACAGGGGGCGCGGGATAATGAAAAACTGTTTTTT
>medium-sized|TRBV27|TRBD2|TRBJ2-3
CASSAHLLAGGLTDTQYF
TGTGCCAGCAGTGCGCACCTACTAGCGGGGGGCCTCACAGATACGCAGTATTTT
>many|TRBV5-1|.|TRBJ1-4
CASSPTEGNEKLFF
TGCGCCAGCAGCCCGACGGAGGGTAATGAAAAACTGTTTTTT
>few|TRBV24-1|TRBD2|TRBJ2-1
CATNAGGFINEQFF
TGTGCCACCAACGCGGGAGGGTTCATTAATGAGCAGTTCTTC